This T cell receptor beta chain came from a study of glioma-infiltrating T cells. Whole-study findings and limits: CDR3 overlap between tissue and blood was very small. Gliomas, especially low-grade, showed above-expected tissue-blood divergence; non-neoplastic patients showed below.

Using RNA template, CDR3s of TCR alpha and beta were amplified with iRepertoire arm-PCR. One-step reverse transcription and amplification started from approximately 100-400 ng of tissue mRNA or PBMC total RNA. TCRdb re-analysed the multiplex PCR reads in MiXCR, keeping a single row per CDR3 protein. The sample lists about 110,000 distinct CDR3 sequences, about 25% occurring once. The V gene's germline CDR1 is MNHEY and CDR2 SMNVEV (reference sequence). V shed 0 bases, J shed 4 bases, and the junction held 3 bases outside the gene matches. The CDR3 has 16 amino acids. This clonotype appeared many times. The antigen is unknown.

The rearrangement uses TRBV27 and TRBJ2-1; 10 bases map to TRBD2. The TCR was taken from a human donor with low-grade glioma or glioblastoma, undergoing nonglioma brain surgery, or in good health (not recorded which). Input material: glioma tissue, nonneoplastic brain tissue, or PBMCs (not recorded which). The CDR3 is CASSLSGTSEYNEQFF. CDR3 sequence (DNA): TGTGCCAGCAGTTTATCCGGGACTAGCGAGTACAATGAGCAGTTCTTC.